This TCR beta chain appears in the sequencing data of a study of blood T cell repertoires in COVID-19. Study summary: Acute and convalescent COVID-19 specimens originated in the United States, Italy and Spain. In each case, the material was cDNA or gDNA derived from T cells, B-cell-depleted T cells, or PBMCs.

How the authors handled the data: Using reference gene primer amplification, nucleated cell counts were estimated. Repertoires were generated with immunoSEQ multiplex PCR, while TCRdb's copy carries only in-frame clones and drops some. Clone size and V and J calls were adopted from that table, with D and trimming inferred from the DNA. The table has about 72,000 clones, around four fifths seen once; the top ten hold roughly 20%. Trimming cost V 7 bases and J 4 bases, with 13 bases left between them. CDR3 length equals 13 residues. Sequenced: peripheral blood. The TCR sequence derives from a woman of 80 years or more with acute or convalescent COVID-19. This chain links TRBV12-3 or TRBV12-4 with TRBJ1-2, with TRBD1 as a possible D gene (6 bases). CDR3 sequence reads: CASTLGHFYGYTF. DNA of the CDR3: TGTGCCAGCACCTTGGGACACTTCTATGGCTACACCTTC.